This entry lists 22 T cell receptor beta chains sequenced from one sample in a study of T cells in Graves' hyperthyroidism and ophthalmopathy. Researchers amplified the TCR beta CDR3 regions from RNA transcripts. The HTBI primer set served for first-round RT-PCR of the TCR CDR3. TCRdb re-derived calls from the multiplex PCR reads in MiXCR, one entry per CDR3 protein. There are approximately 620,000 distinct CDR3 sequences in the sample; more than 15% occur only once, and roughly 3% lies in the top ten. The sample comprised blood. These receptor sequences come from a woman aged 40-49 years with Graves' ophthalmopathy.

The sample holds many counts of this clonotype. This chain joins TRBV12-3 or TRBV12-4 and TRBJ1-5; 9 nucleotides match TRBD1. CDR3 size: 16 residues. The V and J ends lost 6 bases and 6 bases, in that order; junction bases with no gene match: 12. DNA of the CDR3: TGTGCCAGCAGCACCGGGACAGGGAATTGGGGTCAGCCCCAGCATTTT. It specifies CASSTGTGNWGQPQHF.

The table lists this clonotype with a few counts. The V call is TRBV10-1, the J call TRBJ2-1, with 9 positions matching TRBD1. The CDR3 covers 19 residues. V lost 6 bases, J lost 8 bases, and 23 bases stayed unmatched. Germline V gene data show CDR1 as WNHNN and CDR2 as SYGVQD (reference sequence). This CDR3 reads CASREGGLPGQGVQDEQFF. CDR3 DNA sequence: TGCGCCAGCAGGGAGGGGGGTCTCCCGGGACAGGGCGTTCAGGATGAGCAGTTCTTC.

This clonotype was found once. The CDR3 nucleotides read TGTGCCAGCAGCCGGGGGGCTAGCGGGGGGTCAGATACGCAGTATTTT. Translating it yields CASSRGASGGSDTQYF. The chain employs TRBV6-1 and TRBJ2-3, with 11 nucleotides matching TRBD2. The junction had 9 bases not matched to a gene; V was cut back by 6 bases and J by 4 bases. The CDR3 spans 16 residues. The germline gives CDR1 MNHNS, CDR2 SASEGT.

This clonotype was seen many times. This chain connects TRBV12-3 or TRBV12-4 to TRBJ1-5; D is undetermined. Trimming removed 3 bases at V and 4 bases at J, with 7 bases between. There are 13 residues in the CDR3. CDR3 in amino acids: CASSLGENQPQHF. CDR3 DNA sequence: TGTGCCAGCAGTTTGGGAGAAAATCAGCCCCAGCATTTT.

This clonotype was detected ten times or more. The CDR3 DNA reads TGTGCCAGCAGTTTAAGTACTAGCGGAACTAATGAGCAGTTCTTC. Protein: CASSLSTSGTNEQFF. This rearrangement joins TRBV12-3 or TRBV12-4 to TRBJ2-1; 8 bases map to TRBD2. This CDR3 contains 15 residues. V lost 2 bases, J lost 7 bases, and 7 bases stayed unmatched.

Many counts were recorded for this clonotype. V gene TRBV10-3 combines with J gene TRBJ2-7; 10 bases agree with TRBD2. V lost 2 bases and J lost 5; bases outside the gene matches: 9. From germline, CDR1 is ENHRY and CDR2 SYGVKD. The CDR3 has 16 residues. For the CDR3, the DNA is TGTGCCATCAGTGAGACATTTCTAGCGGGAGCAGACGAGCAGTACTTC. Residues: CAISETFLAGADEQYF.

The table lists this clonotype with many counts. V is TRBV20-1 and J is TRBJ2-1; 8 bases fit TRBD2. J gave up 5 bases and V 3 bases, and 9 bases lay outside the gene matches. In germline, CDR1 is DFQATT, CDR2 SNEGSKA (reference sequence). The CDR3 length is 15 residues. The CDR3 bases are TGCAGTGCTAGGCCGGGGACTAGACCTAACAATGAGCAGTTCTTC. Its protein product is CSARPGTRPNNEQFF.

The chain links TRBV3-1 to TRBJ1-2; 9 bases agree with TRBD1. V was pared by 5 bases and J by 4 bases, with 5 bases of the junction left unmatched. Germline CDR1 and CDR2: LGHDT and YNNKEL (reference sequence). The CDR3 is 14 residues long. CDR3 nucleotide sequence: TGTGCCAGCAGCTCCGGGACAGGGCCCTATGGCTACACCTTC. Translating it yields CASSSGTGPYGYTF.

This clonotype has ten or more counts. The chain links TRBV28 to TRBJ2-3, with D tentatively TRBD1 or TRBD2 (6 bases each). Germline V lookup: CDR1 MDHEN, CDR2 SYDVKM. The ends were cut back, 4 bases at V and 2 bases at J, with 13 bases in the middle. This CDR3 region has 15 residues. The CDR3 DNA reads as TGTGCCAGCAGTTCTTACAGGGAGGACACAGATACGCAGTATTTT. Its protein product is CASSSYREDTDTQYF.

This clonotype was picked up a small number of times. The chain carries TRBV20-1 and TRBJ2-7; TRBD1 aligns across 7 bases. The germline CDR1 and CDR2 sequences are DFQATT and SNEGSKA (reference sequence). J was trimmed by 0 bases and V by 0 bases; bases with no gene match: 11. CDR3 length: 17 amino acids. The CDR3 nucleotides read TGCAGTGCTAGAGACGCCCAGGGGGTGCGGCTCTCCTACGAGCAGTACTTC. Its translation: CSARDAQGVRLSYEQYF.

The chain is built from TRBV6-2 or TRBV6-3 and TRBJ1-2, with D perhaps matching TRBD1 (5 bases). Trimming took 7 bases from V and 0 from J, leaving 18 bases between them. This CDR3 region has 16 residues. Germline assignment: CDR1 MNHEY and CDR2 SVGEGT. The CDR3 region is CASISLTGAPNYGYTF. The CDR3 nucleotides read TGTGCCAGCATCTCCCTTACCGGGGCTCCTAACTATGGCTACACCTTC.

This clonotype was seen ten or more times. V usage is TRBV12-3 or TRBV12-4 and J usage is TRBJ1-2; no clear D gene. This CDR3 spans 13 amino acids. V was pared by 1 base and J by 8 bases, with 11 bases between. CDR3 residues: CASSLVLGYGYTF. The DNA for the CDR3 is TGTGCCAGCAGTTTAGTTCTGGGGTACGGCTACACCTTC.

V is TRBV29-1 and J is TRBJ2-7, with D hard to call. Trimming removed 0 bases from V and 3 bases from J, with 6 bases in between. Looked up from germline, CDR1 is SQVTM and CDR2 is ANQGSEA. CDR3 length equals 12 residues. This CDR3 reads CSVEDRRYEQYF. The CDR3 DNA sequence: TGCAGCGTTGAAGATAGACGCTACGAGCAGTACTTC.

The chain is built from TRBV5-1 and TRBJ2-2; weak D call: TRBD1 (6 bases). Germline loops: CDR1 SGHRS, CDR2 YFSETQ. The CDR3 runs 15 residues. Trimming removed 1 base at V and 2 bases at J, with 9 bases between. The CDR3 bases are TGCGCCAGCAGCTTGATGGACAGAAACACCGGGGAGCTGTTTTTT. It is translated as CASSLMDRNTGELFF. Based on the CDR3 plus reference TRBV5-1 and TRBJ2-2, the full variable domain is KAGVTQTPRYLIKTRGQQVTLSCSPISGHRSVSWYQQTPGQGLQFLFEYFSETQRNKGNFPGRFSGRQFSNSRSEMNVSTLELGDSALYLCASSLMDRNTGELFFGEGSRLTVL.

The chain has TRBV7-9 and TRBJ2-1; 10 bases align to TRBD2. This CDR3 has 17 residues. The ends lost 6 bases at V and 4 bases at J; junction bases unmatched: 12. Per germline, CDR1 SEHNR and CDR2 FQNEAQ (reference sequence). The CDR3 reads CASRPSRWTSGYNEQFF. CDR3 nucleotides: TGTGCCAGCAGACCAAGCAGGTGGACTAGCGGTTACAATGAGCAGTTCTTC.

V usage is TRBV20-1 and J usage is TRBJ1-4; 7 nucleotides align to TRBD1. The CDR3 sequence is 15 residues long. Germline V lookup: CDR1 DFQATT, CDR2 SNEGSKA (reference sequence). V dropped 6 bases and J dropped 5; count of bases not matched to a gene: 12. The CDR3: CSASRQGSANEKLFF. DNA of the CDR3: TGCAGTGCATCCAGACAGGGCAGTGCCAATGAAAAACTGTTTTTT.

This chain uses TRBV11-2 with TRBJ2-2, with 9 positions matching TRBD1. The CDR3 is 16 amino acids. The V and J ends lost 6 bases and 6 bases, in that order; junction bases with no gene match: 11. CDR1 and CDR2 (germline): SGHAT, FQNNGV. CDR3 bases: TGTGCCAGCAGTTGGACAGGGGACTGGAGACCCGGGGAGCTGTTTTTT. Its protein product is CASSWTGDWRPGELFF.

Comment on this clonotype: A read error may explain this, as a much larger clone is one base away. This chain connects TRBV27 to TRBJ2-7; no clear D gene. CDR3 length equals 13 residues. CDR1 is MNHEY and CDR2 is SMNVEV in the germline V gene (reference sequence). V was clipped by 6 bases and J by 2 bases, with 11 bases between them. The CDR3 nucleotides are TGTGCCAGCAGCGCGCGGACGGCCTACGAGCAGTACTTC. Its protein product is CASSARTAYEQYF.

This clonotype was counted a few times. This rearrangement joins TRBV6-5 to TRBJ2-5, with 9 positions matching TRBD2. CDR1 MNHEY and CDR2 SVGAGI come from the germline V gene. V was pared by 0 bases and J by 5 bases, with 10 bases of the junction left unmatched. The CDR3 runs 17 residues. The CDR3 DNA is TGTGCCAGCAGTTACTCGAAGGCTAGCGGGGTTGGCGAGACCCAGTACTTC. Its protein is CASSYSKASGVGETQYF.

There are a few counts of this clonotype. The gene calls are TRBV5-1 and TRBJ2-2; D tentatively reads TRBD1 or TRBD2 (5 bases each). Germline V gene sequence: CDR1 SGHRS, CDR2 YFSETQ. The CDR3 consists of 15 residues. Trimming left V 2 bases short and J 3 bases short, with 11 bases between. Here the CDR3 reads CASSFVPGHTGELFF. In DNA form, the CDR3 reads TGCGCCAGCAGCTTCGTCCCGGGGCACACCGGGGAGCTGTTTTTT.

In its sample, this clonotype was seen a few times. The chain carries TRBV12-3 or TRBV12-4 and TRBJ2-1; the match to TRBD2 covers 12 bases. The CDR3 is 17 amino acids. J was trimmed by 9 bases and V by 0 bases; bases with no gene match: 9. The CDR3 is CASSLARLAGGPGEQFF. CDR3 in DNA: TGTGCCAGCAGTTTAGCGCGTCTAGCGGGAGGGCCGGGTGAGCAGTTCTTC.

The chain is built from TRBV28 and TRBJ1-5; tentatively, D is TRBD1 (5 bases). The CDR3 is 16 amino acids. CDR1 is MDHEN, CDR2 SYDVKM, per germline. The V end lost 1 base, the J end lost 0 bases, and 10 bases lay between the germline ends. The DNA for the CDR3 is TGTGCCAGCAGTTTATCTGACAGATATAGCAATCAGCCCCAGCATTTT. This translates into CASSLSDRYSNQPQHF.